This is a list of T cell receptor beta chains from one sample in a study of pediatric ulcerative colitis. Method: immunoSEQ multiplex PCR; TCRdb's copy keeps in-frame clones and lacks some. The sample comprises about 20,000 clones, approximately 73% of which are singletons, and 6% to 7% rests with the top ten. Sequences were obtained from gut tissue. Receptor source: a boy younger than 18 with moderate ulcerative colitis. Each CDR3 is given with its conserved first and last residue. D genes are given only for firm matches. Clone sizes are given selectively: once, few, many, or a class where the clone is expanded.

size,V,J,D,DNA,CDR3
.,TRBV10-2,TRBJ1-5,.,TGCGCCAGCAGTGACGTGGGGGCCCTTCAGCCCCAGCATTTT,CASSDVGALQPQHF
.,TRBV7-9,TRBJ1-4,TRBD1,TGTGCCATTCATCGGGACAGGGGAGCGGAAAAACTGTTTTTT,CAIHRDRGAEKLFF
few,TRBV7-6,TRBJ1-2,.,TGTGCCAGCAGCCCGGGGGCCGGAGGGGGCTACACCTTC,CASSPGAGGGYTF
few,TRBV6-6,TRBJ2-7,.,TGTGCCAGCAGTTACTCTCAGGGAACCTACGAGCAGTACTTC,CASSYSQGTYEQYF
.,TRBV9,TRBJ1-3,TRBD1,TGTGCCAGCAGCGCCGACCACGGACAGGGCTCTGGAAACACCATATATTTT,CASSADHGQGSGNTIYF
.,TRBV6-1,TRBJ1-3,.,TGTGCCAGCAGGGCGGGACACAACTCTGGAAACACCATATATTTT,CASRAGHNSGNTIYF
.,TRBV30,TRBJ2-6,.,TGTGCCTGGAGTAAGGGGCTAGGGGCCAACGTCCTGACTTTC,CAWSKGLGANVLTF
once,TRBV4-2,TRBJ2-6,TRBD1,TGTGCCAGCAGCAAACAGGGGACAAGCTCTGGGGCCAACGTCCTGACTTTC,CASSKQGTSSGANVLTF
.,TRBV9,TRBJ2-5,TRBD2,TGTGCCAGCAGCGTAGAGGCAGCGGGGAGGCACGAGACCCAGTACTTC,CASSVEAAGRHETQYF
.,TRBV9,TRBJ2-3,.,TGTGCCAGCAGCGTAGAGACTAGCACAGATACGCAGTATTTT,CASSVETSTDTQYF
.,TRBV7-9,TRBJ2-2,TRBD1,TGTGCCAGCAGCTCCGGGACAGCGAACACCGGGGAGCTGTTTTTT,CASSSGTANTGELFF
.,TRBV29-1,TRBJ1-5,TRBD1,TGCAGCGTAAAGGACAGGGGGCGAGACCAGCCCCAGCATTTT,CSVKDRGRDQPQHF
.,TRBV6-5,TRBJ2-7,TRBD2,TGTGCCAGCAGTTACACTAGCGGGAGGTCCGAGCAGTACTTC,CASSYTSGRSEQYF
.,TRBV4-1,TRBJ2-7,.,TGCGCCAGCAGCCAAGTCGAGGGAGTAGGCGAGCAGTACTTC,CASSQVEGVGEQYF
.,TRBV7-2,TRBJ2-5,TRBD2,TGTGCCAGCAGCTTAGTAGGAGCGGGAGTACAAGAGACCCAGTACTTC,CASSLVGAGVQETQYF
.,TRBV7-2,TRBJ2-7,TRBD2,TGTGCCAGCAGCTTATTTTCGCGGGAGATCGAGCAGTACTTC,CASSLFSREIEQYF
.,TRBV6-5,TRBJ2-7,.,TGTGCCAGCAGTTACTCGGGGGAAAGCTCCTACGAGCAGTACTTC,CASSYSGESSYEQYF
.,TRBV5-4,TRBJ1-5,.,TGTGCCAGCAGCTTGATGGAGGGGGGAAATCAGCCCCAGCATTTT,CASSLMEGGNQPQHF